These T cell receptor beta chains were read from a single sample in a study of human T cells and chemical hapten exposure. TCRdb processed the RACE reads anew with MiXCR; each CDR3 protein has one entry. The table includes approximately 100,000 distinct CDR3 sequences, roughly 11% detected once. Sequencing used whole blood, obtained in connection with sensitization to the hapten diphenylcyclopropenone (DPC). All receptors derive from a woman aged 40 to 50 with alopecia areata. Some clones in this sample may be carry-over from other donors' samples. Both conserved end residues are part of each CDR3. D genes are given only for firm matches. Expanded clones get a size class; other rows say once, few or many, or leave the size out.

D gene: TRBD2; V gene: TRBV7-9; clone size: medium-sized; J gene: TRBJ2-6; CDR3 protein: CASRVTSGAGANVLTF; CDR3 DNA: TGTGCCAGCAGGGTGACTAGCGGGGCTGGGGCCAACGTCCTGACTTTC
D gene: .; V gene: TRBV2; clone size: .; J gene: TRBJ2-2; CDR3 protein: CASRMETNTGELFF; CDR3 DNA: TGTGCCAGCCGGATGGAAACGAACACCGGGGAGCTGTTTTTT
D gene: TRBD1; V gene: TRBV5-1; clone size: many; J gene: TRBJ1-1; CDR3 protein: CASSLVGQMNTEAFF; CDR3 DNA: TGCGCCAGCAGCTTGGTGGGACAGATGAACACTGAAGCTTTCTTT
D gene: .; V gene: TRBV6-5; clone size: few; J gene: TRBJ1-5; CDR3 protein: CASSYDLDQPQHF; CDR3 DNA: TGTGCCAGCAGTTATGATCTTGATCAGCCCCAGCATTTT
D gene: .; V gene: TRBV3-1; clone size: many; J gene: TRBJ2-1; CDR3 protein: CASSRTGPHNEQFF; CDR3 DNA: TGTGCCAGCAGCCGGACGGGACCCCACAATGAGCAGTTCTTC
D gene: TRBD1; V gene: TRBV7-9; clone size: .; J gene: TRBJ1-6; CDR3 protein: CASSSDRGNSPLHF; CDR3 DNA: TGTGCCAGCAGCTCGGACAGGGGGAATTCACCCCTCCACTTT
D gene: TRBD2; V gene: TRBV10-3; clone size: many; J gene: TRBJ2-7; CDR3 protein: CAIAGTSGAILNF; CDR3 DNA: TGTGCCATCGCGGGGACTAGCGGGGCCATTTTAAACTTC
D gene: .; V gene: TRBV20-1; clone size: few; J gene: TRBJ1-2; CDR3 protein: CSARGEGTTNYGYTF; CDR3 DNA: TGCAGTGCTAGAGGTGAAGGGACTACTAACTATGGCTACACCTTC
D gene: TRBD1; V gene: TRBV4-1; clone size: few; J gene: TRBJ1-5; CDR3 protein: CASSQEPTGVQPQHF; CDR3 DNA: TGCGCCAGCAGCCAAGAACCGACAGGGGTTCAGCCCCAGCATTTT
D gene: .; V gene: TRBV10-3; clone size: .; J gene: TRBJ2-7; CDR3 protein: CAISGPGVYEQYF; CDR3 DNA: TGTGCCATCAGTGGGCCAGGGGTATACGAGCAGTACTTC
D gene: TRBD1; V gene: TRBV19; clone size: .; J gene: TRBJ2-6; CDR3 protein: CASSIDWDREPGANVLTF; CDR3 DNA: TGTGCCAGTAGTATTGATTGGGACAGGGAACCTGGGGCCAACGTCCTGACTTTC
D gene: .; V gene: TRBV28; clone size: .; J gene: TRBJ1-1; CDR3 protein: CASSYFQMNTEAFF; CDR3 DNA: TGTGCCAGCAGTTACTTTCAGATGAACACTGAAGCTTTCTTT
D gene: TRBD1; V gene: TRBV20-1; clone size: many; J gene: TRBJ1-1; CDR3 protein: CSASTGVSGAFF; CDR3 DNA: TGCAGTGCTTCAACAGGGGTTTCAGGAGCTTTCTTT
D gene: .; V gene: TRBV11-2; clone size: many; J gene: TRBJ1-1; CDR3 protein: CASSLEVTEAFF; CDR3 DNA: TGTGCCAGCAGCTTAGAGGTCACTGAAGCTTTCTTT
D gene: .; V gene: TRBV7-2; clone size: .; J gene: TRBJ2-7; CDR3 protein: CASSSRGVSSYEQYF; CDR3 DNA: TGTGCCAGCAGCTCGCGCGGCGTCTCTTCCTACGAGCAGTACTTC
D gene: TRBD2; V gene: TRBV5-1; clone size: many; J gene: TRBJ2-1; CDR3 protein: CASLRTSGSLDEQFF; CDR3 DNA: TGCGCCAGCCTCCGGACTAGCGGGAGTCTAGATGAGCAGTTCTTC
D gene: TRBD1; V gene: TRBV30; clone size: .; J gene: TRBJ1-6; CDR3 protein: CAWSVDRVKSPLHF; CDR3 DNA: TGTGCCTGGAGTGTTGACAGGGTGAAATCACCCCTCCACTTT
D gene: TRBD2; V gene: TRBV5-4; clone size: many; J gene: TRBJ2-7; CDR3 protein: CASSLGAGGNYEQYF; CDR3 DNA: TGTGCCAGCAGCTTGGGAGCGGGAGGGAACTACGAGCAGTACTTC
D gene: .; V gene: TRBV7-3; clone size: many; J gene: TRBJ2-7; CDR3 protein: CASSLRAGNPYEQYF; CDR3 DNA: TGTGCCAGCAGCTTAAGGGCAGGGAATCCCTACGAGCAGTACTTC
D gene: .; V gene: TRBV27; clone size: .; J gene: TRBJ1-1; CDR3 protein: CASSLVARGTEAFF; CDR3 DNA: TGTGCCAGCAGTTTGGTGGCGCGGGGCACTGAAGCTTTCTTT
D gene: TRBD2; V gene: TRBV7-2; clone size: .; J gene: TRBJ2-1; CDR3 protein: CASSFQAGAGNEQFF; CDR3 DNA: TGTGCCAGCAGCTTTCAAGCGGGGGCGGGAAATGAGCAGTTCTTC
D gene: .; V gene: TRBV18; clone size: .; J gene: TRBJ2-1; CDR3 protein: CASSPGAIRFF; CDR3 DNA: TGTGCCAGCTCACCAGGGGCGATCCGGTTCTTC
D gene: .; V gene: TRBV6-6; clone size: many; J gene: TRBJ1-1; CDR3 protein: CASTPVGGITEAFF; CDR3 DNA: TGTGCCAGTACCCCCGTGGGGGGGATCACTGAAGCTTTCTTT
D gene: TRBD1; V gene: TRBV9; clone size: .; J gene: TRBJ2-2; CDR3 protein: CASSVVGQGTGELFF; CDR3 DNA: TGTGCCAGCAGCGTAGTAGGACAGGGGACCGGGGAGCTGTTTTTT
D gene: .; V gene: TRBV18; clone size: many; J gene: TRBJ1-1; CDR3 protein: CASSPPSVTQGAFF; CDR3 DNA: TGTGCCAGCTCACCACCCTCTGTTACCCAAGGAGCTTTCTTT
D gene: .; V gene: TRBV6-2/TRBV6-3; clone size: many; J gene: TRBJ2-1; CDR3 protein: CASSPHTGSYNEQFF; CDR3 DNA: TGTGCCAGCAGTCCCCATACCGGGTCCTACAATGAGCAGTTCTTC
D gene: .; V gene: TRBV20-1; clone size: many; J gene: TRBJ1-3; CDR3 protein: CSAPNSGNTIYF; CDR3 DNA: TGCAGTGCTCCGAACTCTGGAAACACCATATATTTT
D gene: .; V gene: TRBV29-1; clone size: few; J gene: TRBJ1-2; CDR3 protein: CSVRSADFYGYTF; CDR3 DNA: TGCAGCGTTCGGTCGGCAGACTTCTATGGCTACACCTTC
D gene: .; V gene: TRBV4-1; clone size: .; J gene: TRBJ2-7; CDR3 protein: CASSQEVEQPAYEQYF; CDR3 DNA: TGCGCCAGCAGCCAAGAAGTGGAGCAGCCCGCCTACGAGCAGTACTTC
D gene: .; V gene: TRBV29-1; clone size: once; J gene: TRBJ2-1; CDR3 protein: CSVSPDNEQFF; CDR3 DNA: TGCAGCGTTAGCCCGGACAATGAGCAGTTCTTC
D gene: TRBD2; V gene: TRBV7-2; clone size: .; J gene: TRBJ2-1; CDR3 protein: CASSFGLAGGLRNEQFF; CDR3 DNA: TGTGCCAGCAGCTTCGGACTAGCGGGAGGGCTCCGCAATGAGCAGTTCTTC
D gene: .; V gene: TRBV11-2; clone size: many; J gene: TRBJ2-2; CDR3 protein: CASSLRNTGELFF; CDR3 DNA: TGTGCCAGCAGCCTAAGGAACACCGGGGAGCTGTTTTTT
D gene: TRBD1; V gene: TRBV27; clone size: many; J gene: TRBJ1-5; CDR3 protein: CASSLDREWPQHF; CDR3 DNA: TGTGCCAGCAGTTTAGACAGGGAATGGCCCCAGCATTTT
D gene: .; V gene: TRBV6-4; clone size: many; J gene: TRBJ1-5; CDR3 protein: CASSEYGDQPQHF; CDR3 DNA: TGTGCCAGCAGTGAATACGGTGATCAGCCCCAGCATTTT
D gene: .; V gene: TRBV14; clone size: .; J gene: TRBJ1-1; CDR3 protein: CASSQDEVYTEAFF; CDR3 DNA: TGTGCCAGCAGCCAAGATGAAGTATACACTGAAGCTTTCTTT
D gene: .; V gene: TRBV27; clone size: .; J gene: TRBJ2-3; CDR3 protein: CASMQSGEDTQYF; CDR3 DNA: TGTGCCAGCATGCAGTCCGGGGAGGATACGCAGTATTTT
D gene: TRBD1; V gene: TRBV7-2; clone size: many; J gene: TRBJ2-7; CDR3 protein: CASSPPDRARLLGEQYF; CDR3 DNA: TGTGCCAGCAGCCCTCCCGACAGGGCGCGTTTACTAGGCGAGCAGTACTTC
D gene: TRBD2; V gene: TRBV6-5; clone size: .; J gene: TRBJ2-1; CDR3 protein: CASSYLAGGHNEQFF; CDR3 DNA: TGTGCCAGCAGTTACCTCGCGGGAGGTCACAATGAGCAGTTCTTC
D gene: TRBD1; V gene: TRBV28; clone size: .; J gene: TRBJ2-7; CDR3 protein: CASETGTGEGEQYF; CDR3 DNA: TGTGCCAGTGAAACCGGGACAGGGGAGGGCGAGCAGTACTTC
D gene: .; V gene: TRBV20-1; clone size: few; J gene: TRBJ1-1; CDR3 protein: CSARFGADTEAFF; CDR3 DNA: TGCAGTGCTAGATTTGGGGCGGACACTGAAGCTTTCTTT
D gene: TRBD1; V gene: TRBV30; clone size: few; J gene: TRBJ1-5; CDR3 protein: CAWDTGQGGNQPQHF; CDR3 DNA: TGTGCCTGGGACACCGGACAGGGGGGAAATCAGCCCCAGCATTTT
D gene: .; V gene: TRBV11-2; clone size: .; J gene: TRBJ1-1; CDR3 protein: CASSSAERTEAFF; CDR3 DNA: TGTGCCAGCAGCTCGGCAGAAAGGACTGAAGCTTTCTTT
D gene: .; V gene: TRBV27; clone size: .; J gene: TRBJ2-7; CDR3 protein: CASSLGSGVYEQYF; CDR3 DNA: TGTGCCAGCAGTTTAGGTTCCGGTGTCTACGAGCAGTACTTC
D gene: .; V gene: TRBV28; clone size: few; J gene: TRBJ2-2; CDR3 protein: CASAPGPLRTGELFF; CDR3 DNA: TGTGCCAGTGCTCCGGGTCCCCTGAGGACCGGGGAGCTGTTTTTT
D gene: TRBD1; V gene: TRBV4-1; clone size: few; J gene: TRBJ1-1; CDR3 protein: CASAGTGANTEAFF; CDR3 DNA: TGCGCCAGCGCCGGGACAGGGGCGAACACTGAAGCTTTCTTT